The 32 T cell receptor beta chains below were found in one sample sequenced in a study of cytomegalovirus exposure and HLA in healthy donors. 60 Vbeta and 13 Jbeta primers were used in PCR. Assay used: immunoSEQ multiplex PCR; TCRdb lists only in-frame clones, some missing. The sample has approximately 240,000 clones; approximately 82% are singletons. The sequenced material came from PBMCs. All receptors come from a woman aged 40-49 years in good health and CMV-seronegative.

This chain connects TRBV6-5 to TRBJ2-4; 7 bases are shared with TRBD1. V lost 8 bases and J lost 7; bases outside the gene matches: 11. This CDR3 has 14 residues. Germline V gene sequence: CDR1 MNHEY, CDR2 SVGAGI. The CDR3 protein is CASSPPGGWNIQYF. CDR3 in DNA: TGTGCCAGCTCCCCACCAGGGGGTTGGAACATTCAGTACTTC.

The table lists this clone with a count of one. Mismatch with germline at one junction end may stem from a read error. The chain couples TRBV15 to TRBJ2-7; D perhaps matches TRBD1 (5 bases). The CDR3 totals 11 residues. In germline, CDR1 is LNHNV, CDR2 YYDKDF (reference sequence). CDR3 nucleotide sequence: TGTGCCACCCGAGCAGGGCGAGAGGTATTGTTC. It codes for CATRAGREVLF. The full variable domain, with the rest looked up from reference TRBV15 and TRBJ2-7, is DAMVIQNPRYQVTQFGKPVTLSCSQTLNHNVMYWYQQKSSQAPKLLFHYYDKDFNNEADTPDNFQSRRPNTSFCFLDIRSPGLGDTAMYLCATRAGREVLFGPGTRLTVT.

The chain joins TRBV6-1 to TRBJ2-7; D is possibly TRBD1 (6 bases). Trimming shortened V by 1 base and J by 4 bases, and 11 bases separated the two germline ends. CDR3 length: 14 amino acids. The V gene's germline CDR1 is MNHNS and CDR2 SASEGT. The CDR3 sequence: CASSEDGTIYEQYF. In DNA, the CDR3 is TGTGCCAGCAGTGAAGACGGGACAATTTACGAGCAGTACTTC.

The chain carries TRBV7-6 and TRBJ2-1; 8 bases fit TRBD1. CDR1 and CDR2 (germline): SGHVS, FNYEAQ. With V trimmed by 0 bases and J by 7 bases, 5 bases remained unmatched. The CDR3 is made up of 15 amino acids. CDR3 coding DNA: TGTGCCAGCAGCTTAGCGCGGACAGGGAGGAATGAGCAGTTCTTC. Amino acid sequence: CASSLARTGRNEQFF.

The genes are TRBV5-1 and TRBJ1-5, with D tentatively TRBD1 (5 bases). The CDR3 covers 15 residues. Germline-derived CDR1 and CDR2 are SGHRS and YFSETQ. The V end was cut by 5 bases, the J end by 0 bases, with 12 bases between. The CDR3 DNA is TGCGCCAGCAGTAGGGAGGGGACTAGCAATCAGCCCCAGCATTTT. Its translation: CASSREGTSNQPQHF. The variable domain in full, completed from reference TRBV5-1 and TRBJ1-5, reads KAGVTQTPRYLIKTRGQQVTLSCSPISGHRSVSWYQQTPGQGLQFLFEYFSETQRNKGNFPGRFSGRQFSNSRSEMNVSTLELGDSALYLCASSREGTSNQPQHFGDGTRLSIL.

For this clone: One end of the junction varies from germline; a read error may be responsible. The chain has TRBV7-9 and TRBJ2-3, with 8 bases aligning to TRBD2. From germline, CDR1 is SEHNR and CDR2 FQNEAQ (reference sequence). CDR3 length: 17 amino acids. The CDR3 nucleotides read TGTTCCAGCAGCGTCACATCGGGGGGGATTAGCACAGATACGCAGTATTTT. Its translation is CSSSVTSGGISTDTQYF.

DNA of the CDR3: TGTGCCAGCAAACGGGACAGGGGGGCAGATACGCAGTATTTT. The encoded protein is CASKRDRGADTQYF. V and J are TRBV27 and TRBJ2-3; 11 nucleotides match TRBD1. V dropped 7 bases and J dropped 4; count of bases not matched to a gene: 4. This CDR3 region has 14 residues. Per germline, CDR1 MNHEY and CDR2 SMNVEV (reference sequence).

This clone was recorded only once. This rearrangement joins TRBV9 to TRBJ1-4, with D perhaps TRBD1 (6 bases). Trimming removed 3 bases from V and 0 bases from J, with 12 bases in between. The CDR3 is 16 amino acids. In germline, CDR1 is SGDLS, CDR2 YYNGEE. The CDR3 DNA reads TGTGCCAGCAGCGAGGGGGGGACGGCAACTAATGAAAAACTGTTTTTT. This gives the protein CASSEGGTATNEKLFF.

About this clone itself: The junction does not match germline at one end; this may be a read error. This chain links TRBV7-9 with TRBJ1-5; 8 bases match TRBD1. The CDR3 length is 16 residues. Germline CDR1 reads SEHNR; CDR2 reads FQNEAQ (reference sequence). The CDR3 region has the DNA TGTTCCAGCAGCTTAGGGGCAGGGGGCGGCAATCAGCCCCAGCATTTT. It translates to CSSSLGAGGGNQPQHF.

CDR3 sequence reads: CASSVEGGVNNEQFF. The CDR3 bases are TGTGCCAGCAGCGTAGAGGGAGGGGTGAACAATGAGCAGTTCTTC. The chain employs TRBV9 and TRBJ2-1, with 7 bases that match TRBD2. Germline V lookup: CDR1 SGDLS, CDR2 YYNGEE. The CDR3 consists of 15 residues. V dropped 0 bases and J dropped 5; count of bases not matched to a gene: 5.

The CDR3 is CSVCRGPGANVLTF. In nucleotides, the CDR3 is TGTTCCGTTTGCAGGGGGCCAGGGGCCAACGTCCTGACTTTC. The V and J genes are TRBV6-1 and TRBJ2-6; 8 positions match TRBD1. Per the germline V gene, CDR1 is MNHNS and CDR2 is SASEGT. The CDR3 has 14 amino acids.

The J gene is TRBJ1-2, the V gene TRBV9, with 8 nucleotides matching TRBD1. Unmatched junction bases numbered 9, after V lost 3 bases and J lost 8 bases. This CDR3 has 14 amino acids. Germline V lookup: CDR1 SGDLS, CDR2 YYNGEE. This chain's CDR3 is CASSEDREWGGYTF. The CDR3 nucleotides read TGTGCCAGCAGCGAGGACAGGGAATGGGGCGGCTACACCTTC.

The chain uses TRBV18 and TRBJ1-1, with D hard to call. The germline CDR1 and CDR2 sequences are KGHSH and LQKENI. The length of the CDR3 is 13 residues. With 5 bases removed from V and 4 bases from J, the gap between germline ends came to 11 bases. This CDR3 is CASSGEGGTEAFF. CDR3 sequence (DNA): TGTGCCAGCTCAGGGGAGGGAGGCACTGAAGCTTTCTTT. The full variable domain, rest sourced from reference TRBV18 and TRBJ1-1, is NAGVMQNPRHLVRRRGQEARLRCSPMKGHSHVYWYRQLPEEGLKFMVYLQKENIIDESGMPKERFSAEFPKEGPSILRIQQVVRGDSAAYFCASSGEGGTEAFFGQGTRLTVV.

The CDR3 DNA reads TGTGCCAGCAGTTTAGGACGGGGGAACACTGAAGCTTTCTTT. It is translated as CASSLGRGNTEAFF. The chain carries TRBV28 and TRBJ1-1; D remains unclear. V was pared by 2 bases and J by 1 base, with 8 bases between. CDR1 and CDR2 (germline): MDHEN, SYDVKM. CDR3 size: 14 residues.

CDR3 protein: CASSEWERQDKKNTEAFF. CDR3 nucleotide sequence: TGTGCCAGCAGTGAATGGGAGAGACAGGATAAGAAGAACACTGAAGCTTTCTTT. V and J are TRBV25-1 and TRBJ1-1; tentative D call: TRBD1 (6 bases). Trimming stripped 1 base from V and 1 base from J, with 19 bases between. The CDR3 length is 18 residues. Germline V gives CDR1 MGHDK, CDR2 SYGVNS.

The chain joins TRBV10-3 to TRBJ2-5; TRBD1 matches 8 bases. Germline V gene lookup returns CDR1 ENHRY and CDR2 SYGVKD. The J segment lost 5 bases and the V segment lost 6 bases, leaving 5 bases of the junction unmatched. The CDR3 totals 13 residues. This CDR3 is CAIRPTGDETQYF. The DNA of the CDR3 is TGTGCCATCAGACCGACAGGGGACGAGACCCAGTACTTC.

The table lists this clone with a count of one. This chain joins TRBV15 and TRBJ1-4, with 7 bases identical to TRBD1. CDR1 and CDR2 (germline): LNHNV, YYDKDF (reference sequence). This CDR3 contains 15 residues. V lost 3 bases and J lost 4; bases outside the gene matches: 5. CDR3 DNA sequence: TGTGCCACCAGCAGGGGAACAGGGGATAATGAAAAACTGTTTTTT. As protein: CATSRGTGDNEKLFF.

J is TRBJ2-2 and V is TRBV19, with a weak D call TRBD2 (6 bases). Trimming shortened V by 7 bases and J by 1 base, and 13 bases separated the two germline ends. The germline CDR1 and CDR2 sequences are LNHDA and SQIVND (reference sequence). The CDR3 is 15 amino acids. CDR3 sequence: CASIRGTVNTGELFF. The DNA for the CDR3 is TGTGCCAGTATTAGAGGGACTGTGAACACCGGGGAGCTGTTTTTT.

V is TRBV6-5 and J is TRBJ1-2; tentative D call: TRBD1 (5 bases). Per the germline V gene, CDR1 is MNHEY and CDR2 is SVGAGI. V lost 8 bases, J lost 4 bases, and 14 bases lay in between. The length of the CDR3 is 13 residues. CDR3 in amino acids: CASRRGFGYGYTF. Here the CDR3 DNA reads TGTGCCAGCCGGAGGGGCTTCGGCTATGGCTACACCTTC.

The count of this clone is one. The chain couples TRBV14 to TRBJ1-1; D unresolved. The CDR3 spans 16 residues. Trimming stripped 0 bases from V and 2 bases from J, with 13 bases between. Germline V lookup: CDR1 SGHDN, CDR2 FVKESK. CDR3 nucleotides: TGTGCCAGCAGCCAAGATCCGGGAGGGATCAACACTGAAGCTTTCTTT. Translating it yields CASSQDPGGINTEAFF.

This chain uses TRBV7-3 with TRBJ2-3; D gene unclear. Germline V gene sequence: CDR1 SGHTA, CDR2 FQGTGA. This CDR3 comprises 14 residues. V was shortened by 3 bases and J by 2 bases, with 9 bases between the two germline ends. The CDR3 bases are TGTGCCAGCAGCTTTGAGCCTAACACAGATACGCAGTATTTT. Translation gives CASSFEPNTDTQYF.

The rearrangement joins TRBV6-5 to TRBJ2-1; D is unresolved. CDR1 is MNHEY and CDR2 is SVGAGI in the germline V gene. The CDR3 is 11 amino acids. The V gene lost 7 bases and the J gene lost 5 bases, with 6 bases spanning the gap. This chain's CDR3 is CASKTHNEQFF. CDR3 DNA: TGTGCCAGCAAGACACACAATGAGCAGTTCTTC.

The chain links TRBV5-4 to TRBJ2-1; TRBD2 matches 9 bases. Germline-derived CDR1 and CDR2 are SGHNT and YYREEE (reference sequence). Germline trimming cut 3 bases from V and 1 base from J; bases unmatched to any gene: 5. The CDR3 loop spans 16 amino acids. The CDR3 DNA reads TGTGCCAGCAGCTCCCCGCGGGGGGGATCCTACAATGAGCAGTTCTTC. Translated, it gives CASSSPRGGSYNEQFF.

The chain recombines TRBV5-8 with TRBJ1-4; 8 bases map to TRBD1. Trimming removed 6 bases from V and 7 bases from J; junction bases left unmatched: 11. The length of the CDR3 is 15 residues. CDR1 is SGHTS, CDR2 YDEGEE, per germline. Here the CDR3 reads CASTLTGQDFEKLFF. As DNA, the CDR3 is TGTGCCAGCACCCTCACGGGACAGGATTTTGAAAAACTGTTTTTT.

This chain connects TRBV2 to TRBJ1-1, with 9 bases lining up with TRBD1. J gave up 5 bases and V 8 bases, and 9 bases lay outside the gene matches. Germline-derived CDR1 and CDR2 are SNHLY and FYNNEI. This CDR3 has 14 residues. The DNA for the CDR3 is TGTGCCAGCGTCCCGGGACAGGGTCGTACTGAAGCTTTCTTT. It specifies CASVPGQGRTEAFF.

V gene TRBV14 combines with J gene TRBJ2-1; TRBD1 aligns across 9 bases. J gave up 7 bases and V 0 bases, and 7 bases lay outside the gene matches. Germline CDR1 SGHDN, CDR2 FVKESK. This CDR3 spans 16 amino acids. The CDR3 sequence is CASSQEETGGRNEQFF. The CDR3 nucleotides are TGTGCCAGCAGCCAAGAGGAGACAGGGGGAAGAAATGAGCAGTTCTTC.

The rearrangement uses TRBV7-2 and TRBJ2-2; no definite D call. Looked up from germline, CDR1 is SGHTA and CDR2 is FQGNSA. Trimming took 2 bases from V and 5 from J, leaving 6 bases between them. The CDR3 consists of 13 residues. The DNA for the CDR3 is TGTGCCAGCAGCTTATACAGTACCGGGGAGCTGTTTTTT. Translated, it gives CASSLYSTGELFF. The variable domain in full, with the rest retrieved from reference TRBV7-2 and TRBJ2-2, is GAGVSQSPSNKVTEKGKDVELRCDPISGHTALYWYRQSLGQGLEFLIYFQGNSAPDKSGLPSDRFSAERTGGSVSTLTIQRTQQEDSAVYLCASSLYSTGELFFGEGSRLTVL.

This chain joins TRBV2 and TRBJ1-5; D may be TRBD1 (6 bases). This CDR3 spans 16 amino acids. CDR1 and CDR2 from the germline V gene are SNHLY and FYNNEI. V was trimmed by 1 base and J by 1 base, leaving 11 bases between them. This CDR3 reads CASSEVPGTSNQPQHF. The CDR3 DNA follows: TGTGCCAGCAGTGAAGTCCCCGGGACAAGCAATCAGCCCCAGCATTTT.

The J gene is TRBJ1-2, the V gene TRBV28; 8 positions match TRBD1. The CDR3 sequence is 13 residues long. Germline CDR1 is MDHEN and CDR2 is SYDVKM. J was trimmed by 4 bases and V by 5 bases; bases with no gene match: 3. In DNA form, the CDR3 reads TGTGCCAGCAGTATTGGGACAGGCTATGGCTACACCTTC. Protein product: CASSIGTGYGYTF.

This clone was detected only once. This chain links TRBV6-5 with TRBJ1-3; 7 bases map to TRBD1. Looked up from germline, CDR1 is MNHEY and CDR2 is SVGAGI. The V segment lost 5 bases and the J segment 6 bases; nucleotides outside the gene matches: 7. This CDR3 region has 14 residues. The CDR3 nucleotides read TGTGCCAGCAGTCCACCGGGACAGCCAAACACCATATATTTT. It specifies CASSPPGQPNTIYF.

V is TRBV21-1 and J is TRBJ1-2; the table assigns TRBD1, which was not confirmed against the DNA. TRBV21-1 is tagged as a pseudogene. This CDR3 has 15 residues. In DNA, the CDR3 is TGTGCCAGCAGCAAATGGGTAAAGGGGGCGTTTGGCTACACCTTC. Protein sequence: CASSKWVKGAFGYTF.

The chain links TRBV7-9 to TRBJ1-1; 12 bases fit TRBD1. Germline lookup yields CDR1 SEHNR and CDR2 FQNEAQ (reference sequence). The CDR3 has 19 residues. The V segment lost 6 bases and the J segment 4 bases; nucleotides outside the gene matches: 18. The chain's CDR3 is CASSRFTTPGQGAVTEAFF. The CDR3 bases are TGTGCCAGCAGTCGTTTTACAACCCCGGGACAGGGGGCTGTCACTGAAGCTTTCTTT.